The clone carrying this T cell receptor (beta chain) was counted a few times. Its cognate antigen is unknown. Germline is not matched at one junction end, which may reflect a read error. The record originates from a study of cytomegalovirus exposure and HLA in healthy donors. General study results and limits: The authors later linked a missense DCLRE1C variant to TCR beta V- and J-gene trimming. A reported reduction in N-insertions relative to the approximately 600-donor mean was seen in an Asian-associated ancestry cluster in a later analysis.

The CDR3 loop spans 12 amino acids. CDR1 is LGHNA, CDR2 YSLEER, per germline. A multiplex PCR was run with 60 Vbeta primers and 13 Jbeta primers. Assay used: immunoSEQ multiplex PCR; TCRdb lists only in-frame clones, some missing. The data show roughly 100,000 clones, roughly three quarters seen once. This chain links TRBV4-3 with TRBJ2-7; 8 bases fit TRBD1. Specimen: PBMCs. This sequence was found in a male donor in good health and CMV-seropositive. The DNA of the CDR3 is TGCGCCAGCAGCCCTGGGGCAGGGGGCCTCGTCTTC. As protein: CASSPGAGGLVF.